This T cell receptor (beta chain) was recovered during a study of blood T cell repertoires in COVID-19. Study overall: The study drew acute and convalescent COVID-19 samples from the United States, Italy and Spain. T cells, B-cell-depleted T cells, or PBMCs supplied cDNA or gDNA.

Authors' data handling: Reference gene primer amplification gave nucleated cell count estimates. Repertoires were generated with immunoSEQ multiplex PCR, while TCRdb's copy carries only in-frame clones and drops some. V and J calls and clone size are copied from that table; D and trimming were computed from the DNA. The data hold about 60,000 clones, with almost 85% observed a single time. The CDR3 is made up of 14 amino acids. Germline V gene lookup returns CDR1 LNHDA and CDR2 SQIVND (reference sequence). J was trimmed by 0 bases and V by 10 bases; bases with no gene match: 7. The chain carries TRBV19 and TRBJ2-5, with 8 bases that match TRBD1. Sequenced input: peripheral blood. The sequence was collected from a man aged 55 to 69 with acute or convalescent COVID-19. The CDR3 is CATRPDRDQETQYF. The CDR3 DNA reads as TGTGCCACCCGCCCGGACAGGGACCAAGAGACCCAGTACTTC. Variable domain in full (rest from reference TRBV19 and TRBJ2-5): DGGITQSPKYLFRKEGQNVTLSCEQNLNHDAMYWYRQDPGQGLRLIYYSQIVNDFQKGDIAEGYSVSREKKESFPLTVTSAQKNPTAFYLCATRPDRDQETQYFGPGTRLLVL.